This paragraph reports one TCR beta chain. Its antigen is as yet unknown. Data came from immunoSEQ multiplex PCR; TCRdb stores just in-frame clones and leaves some out. Of 75,000 to 90,000 clones listed, around nine tenths are singletons. This entry is derived from a study of OX40 agonist ivuxolimab in advanced cancers. Across the study: One patient with hepatocellular carcinoma and two with cutaneous melanoma, three in all, had partial responses. Regarding the study as a whole: At doses 0.1 to 3.0 mg/kg, CD4+ and CD8+ clones expanded.

The sequences come from CD4+ or CD8+ T cells sorted from blood, collected in a trial of the OX40 agonist ivuxolimab. This TCR derives from an adult with an advanced solid tumor such as melanoma, head and neck, liver or kidney cancer.

CDR3 nucleotides: TGCAGCGCCGCTAGCGGGAGGGCCAATGAGCAGTTCTTC. Its protein product is CSAASGRANEQFF. The chain couples TRBV29-1 to TRBJ2-1, with 12 positions matching TRBD2. J was trimmed by 6 bases and V by 7 bases; bases with no gene match: 4. This CDR3 comprises 13 residues. From germline, CDR1 is SQVTM and CDR2 ANQGSEA.